This TCR beta chain was sequenced during a study of cytomegalovirus exposure and HLA in healthy donors. V lost 1 base, J lost 5 bases, and 9 bases stayed unmatched. The length of the CDR3 is 16 residues. From germline, CDR1 is SGHAT and CDR2 FQNNGV. Whole-study results and caveats: The likely origin of a cluster of highly shared sequence variants was a sequencing artifact.

PCR amplification relied on 60 Vbeta primers (plus 13 Jbeta primers). Only in-frame clones appear in the TCRdb table, and some are missing; sequencing was by immunoSEQ multiplex PCR. Altogether 200,000 to 250,000 clones are present, around four fifths being singletons, with the ten largest covering about 1.5%. To note about this clone: Its antigen is currently unknown.

The rearrangement joins TRBV11-2 to TRBJ2-7; 9 bases align to TRBD2. The TCR comes from a man aged 45-60 years in good health and CMV-seronegative. The sample taken for sequencing was PBMCs. CDR3: CASSLAGGLAGDEQYF. DNA for the CDR3: TGTGCCAGCAGCTTAGCGGGGGGACTAGCTGGGGACGAGCAGTACTTC.